This T cell receptor beta chain appears in the sequencing data of a study of blood T cell repertoires in COVID-19. Study at large: Samples of COVID-19 (acute and convalescent) were obtained from the United States, Italy and Spain.

Per germline, CDR1 PRHDT and CDR2 FYEKMQ (reference sequence). The CDR3 extends over 14 amino acids. With 2 bases removed from V and 7 bases from J, the gap between germline ends came to 14 bases. The data were produced by immunoSEQ multiplex PCR, yet TCRdb's version contains in-frame clones alone and is incomplete. The sample shows about 240,000 clones, roughly 83% of them seen only once. The sequenced sample was peripheral blood. The sequence derives from a man older than 75 with acute or convalescent COVID-19. The V gene is TRBV13, the J gene TRBJ1-1; possibly TRBD1 for D (6 bases). The CDR3 here is CASSLWDKEVEAFF. CDR3 in DNA: TGTGCCAGCAGCTTATGGGACAAGGAGGTTGAAGCTTTCTTT.